This entry is about one T cell receptor beta chain. Its specific antigen is unknown. Per-base quality was not reported, and no clone a single base away is much larger than it. The CDR3 starts with the cysteine, ends with the phenylalanine, and has 15 residues. CDR3 DNA only is kept here, 45 bases in frame from base 1. From a lookup of the germline V gene, CDR1 and CDR2 are SGHTA and FQGNSA. V is shortened by 0 bases, J by 4 bases, and the region joining them spans 12 bases. Whole blood was collected in K2EDTA tubes by collaborating institutions according to the institutions' own protocols. For TCRbeta analysis, collaborator samples were shipped as frozen whole blood, as isolated PBMCs, or as DNA extracted from either sample type. TCRbeta CDR3 regions were amplified from genomic DNA by means of the immunoSEQ Assay, a bias-controlled multiplex PCR. On the authors' methods: The number of nucleated cells in each sample was estimated from the amplification of reference gene primers within the assay. To quantify the absolute abundance of each unique TCRbeta CDR3 rearrangement, sequence reads were collapsed and filtered. For each sample, productive Simpson clonality was calculated by taking the square root of Simpson's diversity index across productive rearrangements. TCRdb obtained this table from immuneACCESS and retained in-frame rearrangements with V and J assigned. These tables miss some clones; where compared with another copy, unresolved V genes account for less than half of the shortfall, and the remainder is unexplained. That table supplies the V and J calls and clone size; D and trimming were determined from the DNA. This sample lists some 180,000 clones; less than 85% were detected once. The ten largest clones take up 6.5% to 8.5% of the sample.

This specimen comes from a study of blood T cell repertoires in COVID-19 (dated by TCRdb to about 2020). Looking at the study overall: The collaborator samples originated in the United States, Italy and Spain and spanned the acute and convalescent phases of COVID-19. The samples were drawn from the first 160 participants of the ongoing ImmuneRACE study and from some 1,300 subjects provided by 6 global collaborators. Where HLA class I and class II types were available, the types were taken from metadata supplied by the sample provider, not from assay-based typing. Sample metadata almost always included a de-identified subject ID, COVID-19 status, age in years and sex. The repertoires were made available in a free public database intended to serve as a resource for research on the immune response to SARS-CoV-2. Deeply sampled blood TCRbeta repertoires from subjects exposed to, actively infected with, or recovered from COVID-19 were included in the dataset. The material from the prospective study consisted of cDNA or gDNA derived from T cells, B-cell-depleted T cells, or PBMCs. Paper-wide results and their limitations: How much clinical and demographic metadata was included differed by source and by participant, and the metadata was provided uncurated.

The rearrangement joined TRBV7-2 to TRBJ1-2, with the identity of the D gene unclear. The TCR was taken from a human donor in a cohort sampled during active COVID-19. The specimen was peripheral blood. The nucleotide sequence reads as follows: TGTGCCAGCAGCTTAGCATTCGAACCGGGCTATGGCTACACCTTC. It specifies CASSLAFEPGYGYTF.